Below, 23 T cell receptor beta chains from the same sample are listed, as sequenced in a study of blood T cell repertoires in COVID-19. Libraries were prepared by immunoSEQ multiplex PCR; TCRdb keeps only in-frame clonotypes and omits some of them. The sample lists about 220,000 clones, roughly 84% seen once, with roughly 3% in the top ten. Sequencing was carried out using peripheral blood. Receptors originate from a woman aged 30 to 39 who had recovered from COVID-19.

The chain employs TRBV11-2 and TRBJ2-7, with TRBD1 matching 8 bases. The junction had 6 bases not matched to a gene; V was cut back by 1 base and J by 1 base. CDR1 is SGHAT, CDR2 FQNNGV, per germline. This CDR3 comprises 16 residues. The CDR3 region is CASSLVVTGESYEQYF. As DNA, the CDR3 is TGTGCCAGCAGCTTAGTGGTGACAGGGGAGTCCTACGAGCAGTACTTC.

The rearrangement links TRBV11-2 to TRBJ2-1, with 8 positions matching TRBD2. V was clipped by 3 bases and J by 2 bases; unmatched bases: 0. The CDR3 loop spans 14 amino acids. In germline, CDR1 is SGHAT, CDR2 FQNNGV. The CDR3 spells CASSFSGTYNEQFF. For the CDR3, the DNA is TGTGCCAGCAGCTTTAGCGGGACCTACAATGAGCAGTTCTTC.

The chain joins TRBV5-4 to TRBJ2-3; 9 nucleotides align to TRBD2. Trimming cost V 4 bases and J 1 base; bases outside gene matches: 7. Germline CDR1 is SGHNT and CDR2 is YYREEE (reference sequence). This CDR3 is built from 16 residues. Here the CDR3 DNA reads TGTGCCAGCAGCCCCATAGCGGGAGAGCGCACAGATACGCAGTATTTT. Its translation: CASSPIAGERTDTQYF. The full variable domain, its missing parts supplied by reference TRBV5-4 and TRBJ2-3, is ETGVTQSPTHLIKTRGQQVTLRCSSQSGHNTVSWYQQALGQGPQFIFQYYREEENGRGNFPPRFSGLQFPNYSSELNVNALELDDSALYLCASSPIAGERTDTQYFGPGTRLTVL.

V and J are TRBV29-1 and TRBJ2-7; D may be TRBD1 (5 bases). V was shortened by 1 base and J by 0 bases, with 13 bases between the two germline ends. This CDR3 has 15 residues. The germline CDR1 and CDR2 sequences are SQVTM and ANQGSEA. CDR3 amino acids: CSVEADSHTSYEQYF. The CDR3 nucleotides read TGCAGCGTTGAAGCTGACAGCCATACCTCCTACGAGCAGTACTTC.

The chain combines TRBV6-4 with TRBJ2-7; 8 bases are shared with TRBD2. The germline V gene encodes CDR1 MRHNA and CDR2 SNTAGT. This CDR3 region has 17 residues. Trimming at V came to 8 bases and at J to 5 bases, leaving 20 bases not matched to a gene. The chain's CDR3 is CASLFIRGGRKGHEQYF. The CDR3 region has the DNA TGTGCCAGCCTCTTCATACGGGGCGGGAGGAAGGGCCACGAGCAGTACTTC.

This chain uses TRBV10-1 with TRBJ2-5; D is uncertain. CDR1 is WNHNN and CDR2 is SYGVQD in the germline V gene (reference sequence). The CDR3 is made up of 16 amino acids. V was trimmed by 0 bases and J by 5 bases, leaving 16 bases between them. DNA for the CDR3: TGCGCCAGCAGTGAGTCGAATGTCGAGGCGCGGGAGACCCAGTACTTC. Translated, it gives CASSESNVEARETQYF.

The chain is built from TRBV28 and TRBJ1-1, with D uncertain. V was trimmed by 5 bases and J by 1 base, leaving 14 bases between them. CDR3 length equals 15 residues. CDR1 and CDR2 from the germline V gene are MDHEN and SYDVKM. The DNA for the CDR3 is TGTGCCAGCAGTCCCCGATTGTCCAGGAACACTGAAGCTTTCTTT. Residues: CASSPRLSRNTEAFF. The full variable domain, rest sourced from reference TRBV28 and TRBJ1-1, is DVKVTQSSRYLVKRTGEKVFLECVQDMDHENMFWYRQDPGLGLRLIYFSYDVKMKEKGDIPEGYSVSREKKERFSLILESASTNQTSMYLCASSPRLSRNTEAFFGQGTRLTVV.

The chain joins TRBV4-2 to TRBJ2-3; 8 bases match TRBD2. The V and J ends lost 4 bases and 2 bases, in that order; junction bases with no gene match: 5. CDR3 length equals 15 residues. Germline V CDR1 and CDR2: LGHNA, YNFKEQ. DNA for the CDR3: TGTGCCAGCAGCCCCGGGAGGGTCTTCACAGATACGCAGTATTTT. Translated, it gives CASSPGRVFTDTQYF.

This chain connects TRBV28 to TRBJ2-7, with D possibly being TRBD1 (10 bases). This CDR3 is 20 amino acids long. The germline gives CDR1 MDHEN, CDR2 SYDVKM. V was clipped by 5 bases and J by 3 bases, with 32 bases between them. In nucleotides, the CDR3 is TGTGCCAGCAGTCCCGACAGGGGGCGAGGGCTGACTAGCGGTTTCTACGAGCAGTACTTC. Translating gives CASSPDRGRGLTSGFYEQYF.

The chain couples TRBV7-6 to TRBJ1-2; 11 nucleotides match TRBD1. The CDR3 has 15 amino acids. Unmatched junction bases numbered 2, after V lost 3 bases and J lost 2 bases. CDR1 and CDR2 (germline): SGHVS, FNYEAQ. The CDR3 protein is CASSLGTGGNYGYTF. Written as DNA, the CDR3 is TGTGCCAGCAGCTTGGGGACAGGGGGGAACTATGGCTACACCTTC.

The genes are TRBV18 and TRBJ2-7, with 8 bases lining up with TRBD2. The germline V gene has CDR1 KGHSH and CDR2 LQKENI. CDR3 length equals 15 residues. V lost 5 bases and J lost 2; bases outside the gene matches: 8. The CDR3 bases are TGTGCCAGCTCAAAGATAGCGGGAAACACCTACGAGCAGTACTTC. Translating gives CASSKIAGNTYEQYF.

V and J are TRBV19 and TRBJ1-2; D gene uncertain. The CDR3 totals 12 residues. In germline, CDR1 is LNHDA, CDR2 SQIVND (reference sequence). Trimming took 5 bases from V and 3 from J, leaving 7 bases between them. CDR3: CASSPGYYGYTF. For the CDR3, the DNA is TGTGCCAGTAGTCCGGGTTACTATGGCTACACCTTC.

The chain couples TRBV19 to TRBJ2-7; maybe TRBD1 (5 bases). Trimming removed 6 bases at V and 3 bases at J, with 15 bases between. The CDR3 is made up of 14 amino acids. Per the germline V gene, CDR1 is LNHDA and CDR2 is SQIVND (reference sequence). CDR3 residues: CASRDKGSLYEQYF. The CDR3 DNA follows: TGTGCCAGTAGGGACAAGGGAAGCCTCTACGAGCAGTACTTC.

This clone was picked up a small number of times. The CDR3 is CSASLGLTKGEQFF. The CDR3 DNA follows: TGCAGTGCTAGTCTGGGACTTACAAAGGGAGAGCAGTTCTTC. This rearrangement joins TRBV20-1 to TRBJ2-1; tentative D call: TRBD2 (6 bases). The CDR3 loop spans 14 amino acids. Looked up from germline, CDR1 is DFQATT and CDR2 is SNEGSKA (reference sequence). Trimming removed 3 bases from V and 10 bases from J, with 19 bases in between.

V is TRBV6-5 and J is TRBJ2-7; D might be TRBD1 (5 bases). CDR1 is MNHEY, CDR2 SVGAGI, per germline. This CDR3 is 15 amino acids long. Between the trimmed V and J ends, which lost 6 bases and 0 bases, there was a span of 15 bases. This chain's CDR3 is CASRVPGQPSYEQYF. As DNA, the CDR3 is TGTGCCAGCAGGGTGCCAGGGCAGCCCTCCTACGAGCAGTACTTC.

This chain links TRBV28 with TRBJ2-2; 7 bases line up with TRBD2. Trimming cost V 2 bases and J 0 bases; bases outside gene matches: 3. The CDR3 loop spans 16 amino acids. In germline, CDR1 is MDHEN, CDR2 SYDVKM. The CDR3 loop is CASSLVLAANTGELFF. The CDR3 DNA is TGTGCCAGCAGTTTAGTTCTAGCGGCGAACACCGGGGAGCTGTTTTTT.

This clone was picked up a small number of times. The CDR3, as DNA: TGTGCCAGCAGTTTACCCCAACTCGACAGTCCCGCGAACACCGGGGAGCTGTTTTTT. Translation: CASSLPQLDSPANTGELFF. The chain has TRBV28 and TRBJ2-2; TRBD1 might be the D (5 bases). V lost 2 bases to trimming and J lost 0 bases, with 19 bases between them. The germline V gene has CDR1 MDHEN and CDR2 SYDVKM. The CDR3 is made up of 19 amino acids. The full variable domain, in which reference TRBV28 and TRBJ2-2 provide the parts outside the CDR3, is DVKVTQSSRYLVKRTGEKVFLECVQDMDHENMFWYRQDPGLGLRLIYFSYDVKMKEKGDIPEGYSVSREKKERFSLILESASTNQTSMYLCASSLPQLDSPANTGELFFGEGSRLTVL.

The chain joins TRBV7-3 to TRBJ1-1, with TRBD1 matching 10 bases. The CDR3 sequence is 12 residues long. Germline V gene sequence: CDR1 SGHTA, CDR2 FQGTGA. With V trimmed by 4 bases and J by 9 bases, 2 bases remained unmatched. Written as DNA, the CDR3 is TGTGCCAGCAGCTCGGGACAGGGGAAAGCTTTCTTT. Its protein is CASSSGQGKAFF.

The chain recombines TRBV5-6 with TRBJ2-7; tentatively, D is TRBD1 (6 bases). This CDR3 region has 12 residues. V lost 4 bases, J lost 3 bases, and 8 bases lay in between. Germline V gene data show CDR1 as SGHDT and CDR2 as YYEEEE. The CDR3 sequence: CASSQQGYEQYF. CDR3 bases: TGTGCCAGCAGCCAACAGGGCTACGAGCAGTACTTC. The complete variable domain, with remaining parts taken from reference TRBV5-6 and TRBJ2-7, reads DAGVTQSPTHLIKTRGQQVTLRCSPKSGHDTVSWYQQALGQGPQFIFQYYEEEERQRGNFPDRFSGHQFPNYSSELNVNALLLGDSALYLCASSQQGYEQYFGPGTRLTVT.

V usage is TRBV12-5 and J usage is TRBJ1-5; possible D gene TRBD1, 6 bases. The ends were cut back, 0 bases at V and 0 bases at J, with 18 bases in the middle. This CDR3 spans 19 amino acids. Germline V CDR1 and CDR2: LGHNT, FRNRAP. The chain's CDR3 is CASGLVTGLGGYSNQPQHF. CDR3 in DNA: TGTGCTAGTGGTTTGGTAACCGGGTTAGGGGGATATAGCAATCAGCCCCAGCATTTT.

The chain links TRBV7-9 to TRBJ2-7, with TRBD1 matching 10 bases. This CDR3 spans 15 amino acids. Germline CDR1 reads SEHNR; CDR2 reads FQNEAQ (reference sequence). Trimming cost V 2 bases and J 7 bases; bases outside gene matches: 8. This chain's CDR3 is CASSLIGTGVEEQYF. Here the CDR3 DNA reads TGTGCCAGCAGCTTAATAGGGACAGGGGTGGAGGAGCAGTACTTC.

CDR3 protein: CAWSVPGHLNTEAFF. CDR3 bases: TGTGCCTGGAGTGTACCAGGCCATCTGAACACTGAAGCTTTCTTT. The V and J genes are TRBV30 and TRBJ1-1; D gene uncertain. V lost 0 bases and J 0 bases, leaving 11 bases between the germline ends. CDR3 length: 15 residues. Germline assignment: CDR1 GTSNPN and CDR2 SVGIG (reference sequence).

This clone was seen at least ten times. This chain connects TRBV4-1 to TRBJ1-2, with 9 bases lining up with TRBD1. J lost 5 bases, V lost 3 bases, and 7 bases had no gene match. The CDR3 extends over 15 amino acids. Germline lookup yields CDR1 MGHRA and CDR2 YSYEKL. CDR3 bases: TGCGCCAGCAGCCAGGAACAGGGGGCGTTATATGGCTACACCTTC. It translates to CASSQEQGALYGYTF.